The subject of this entry is one T cell receptor (beta chain). What antigen it recognizes has not been identified. Base qualities are not at hand, and no much larger clone is one base apart. Whole blood was collected in K2EDTA tubes by collaborating institutions according to the institutions' own protocols. For TCRbeta analysis, collaborators shipped samples in one of three forms: frozen whole blood, isolated PBMCs, or DNA extracted from either of those sample types. This entry comes from a study of blood T cell repertoires in COVID-19 (dated by TCRdb to 2018 to 2021). Background on the whole study: Collaborator samples came from the United States, Italy and Spain and covered acute and convalescent phases of COVID-19. The prospective study material was composed of cDNA or gDNA derived from T cells, B-cell-depleted T cells, or PBMCs. The dataset comprised deeply sampled blood TCRbeta repertoires from subjects exposed to, actively infected with, or recovered from COVID-19. A freely available public database, intended as a resource for researchers studying the immune response to SARS-CoV-2, is where the repertoires were released. The samples were drawn from two sources: the first 160 participants of the ongoing ImmuneRACE study, and some 1,300 subjects contributed by 6 global collaborators. Sample metadata almost always included a de-identified subject ID, COVID-19 status, age in years and sex. Where HLA class I and class II types were available, the types were taken from metadata supplied by the sample provider, not from assay-based typing.

What the research found in general, with its limitations: Clinical and demographic metadata were provided uncurated, with the amount varying by source and participant.

The immunoSEQ Assay, a bias-controlled multiplex PCR, was used to amplify TCRbeta CDR3 regions from genomic DNA. The source study handled its data this way. The number of nucleated cells in each sample was estimated by amplification of reference gene primers within the assay. Sequence reads were collapsed and filtered to measure the absolute abundance of every unique TCRbeta CDR3 rearrangement. Productive Simpson clonality was computed per sample as the square root of Simpson's diversity index over productive rearrangements. This immuneACCESS table, as held by TCRdb, lists in-frame sequences with V and J called but not all clones. Of the missing ones, under half trace to an unresolved V gene in checked studies; the others have no known cause. V and J calls and clone size are those listed in that table; D and trimming were worked out from the DNA. The sample table shows under 200,000 clones, and about 88% are seen once. The ten largest account for 1.6% of the sample.

The germline V gene encodes CDR1 SQVTM and CDR2 ANQGSEA. The CDR3 covers 13 residues, taking in both the cysteine and the phenylalanine. Only the CDR3 region is kept as DNA, spanning 39 bases read in frame from base 1. The V and J ends are trimmed by 2 bases and 7 bases, leaving 15 bases between them. The sample comprised peripheral blood. The rearrangement joined TRBV29-1 to TRBJ2-7; TRBD1 is a possible D gene, resting on 6 matching bases. The sequence came from a man aged 18-30 years with active or convalescent COVID-19. The nucleotides read TGCAGCGTTGAAATCCCAGGGGCGCGTGAGCAGTACTTC. This translates into CSVEIPGAREQYF.